One and the same sample provided the 20 T cell receptor beta chains below, sequenced in a study of T cells in Graves' hyperthyroidism and ophthalmopathy. TCR beta CDR3 regions were amplified from RNA. The TCR CDR3 first-round RT-PCR relied on the HTBI primer set. Using its own MiXCR run on the multiplex PCR reads, TCRdb lists one record per CDR3 protein. The table lists hundreds of thousands of distinct CDR3 sequences, around 15% of them singletons. The sequencing sample was made of blood. The receptors shown here come from a middle-aged woman with Graves' ophthalmopathy.

This clonotype was observed many times. CDR3 in amino acids: CASSSDGSNEQFF. The DNA of the CDR3 is TGTGCCAGCAGTTCGGACGGATCCAATGAGCAGTTCTTC. The chain has TRBV6-1 and TRBJ2-1; D is unresolved. Germline CDR1 and CDR2: MNHNS and SASEGT. The CDR3 is made up of 13 amino acids. V shed 5 bases and J shed 6 bases, with 11 bases lying between them.

The DNA for the CDR3 is TGTGCCAGCAGTCCAAGCTTGGGGAACCCGGGAGGAGACAATGAGCAGTTCTTC. It translates to CASSPSLGNPGGDNEQFF. J is TRBJ2-1 and V is TRBV7-9; 7 bases map to TRBD2. The CDR3 totals 18 residues. The J segment lost 5 bases and the V segment lost 6 bases, leaving 19 bases of the junction unmatched. CDR1 and CDR2 from the germline V gene are SEHNR and FQNEAQ (reference sequence).

V usage is TRBV13 and J usage is TRBJ2-4, with 12 nucleotides matching TRBD2. Trimming took 3 bases from V and 8 from J; bases not matched to a gene: 14. This CDR3 has 18 residues. Germline values: CDR1 PRHDT, CDR2 FYEKMQ (reference sequence). CDR3 DNA sequence: TGTGCCAGCAGCTTGGCCCCTACTAGCGGGGGGCCTTCGGACATTCAGTACTTC. Its translation is CASSLAPTSGGPSDIQYF. The full variable domain, with the rest looked up from reference TRBV13 and TRBJ2-4, is AAGVIQSPRHLIKEKRETATLKCYPIPRHDTVYWYQQGPGQDPQFLISFYEKMQSDKGSIPDRFSAQQFSDYHSELNMSSLELGDSALYFCASSLAPTSGGPSDIQYFGAGTRLSVL.

This clonotype was detected ten times or more. The chain joins TRBV3-1 to TRBJ1-1; TRBD1 might be the D (5 bases). Trimming cost V 3 bases and J 8 bases, with 19 bases left between them. The CDR3 extends over 15 amino acids. Germline lookup yields CDR1 LGHDT and CDR2 YNNKEL (reference sequence). The CDR3 DNA sequence: TGTGCCAGCAGCCATCATTCTAAACAGACAGTAGAAGCTTTCTTT. This encodes CASSHHSKQTVEAFF. Full variable domain (remainder filled in from reference TRBV3-1 and TRBJ1-1): DTAVSQTPKYLVTQMGNDKSIKCEQNLGHDTMYWYKQDSKKFLKIMFSYNNKELIINETVPNRFSPKSPDKAHLNLHINSLELGDSAVYFCASSHHSKQTVEAFFGQGTRLTVV.

This sequence joins TRBV5-1 and TRBJ2-2, with TRBD2 as a possible D gene (6 bases). Trimming stripped 4 bases from V and 2 bases from J, with 18 bases between. Germline assignment: CDR1 SGHRS and CDR2 YFSETQ. This CDR3 contains 17 residues. The CDR3 is CASSPEGSAVNTGELFF. CDR3 nucleotides: TGCGCCAGCAGCCCGGAGGGGTCCGCAGTCAACACCGGGGAGCTGTTTTTT.

This clonotype was picked up many times. The chain combines TRBV27 with TRBJ1-1; D is perhaps TRBD1 (5 bases). Germline V gives CDR1 MNHEY, CDR2 SMNVEV (reference sequence). Deletions cut 7 bases from V and 4 bases from J, with 13 bases between. The CDR3 is 13 residues long. CDR3 nucleotide sequence: TGTGCCAGCAACGAGGGGTTGGGCACTGAAGCTTTCTTT. Translation: CASNEGLGTEAFF.

This clonotype appeared many times. The chain has TRBV20-1 and TRBJ2-7; TRBD2 matches at 10 bases. CDR3 length equals 15 residues. V gave up 3 bases and J gave up 2 bases; unmatched junction bases: 7. Germline V gene sequence: CDR1 DFQATT, CDR2 SNEGSKA (reference sequence). The CDR3, as DNA: TGCAGTGCTAGGGCCCTAGCGGGGGATACCTACGAGCAGTACTTC. The encoded protein is CSARALAGDTYEQYF.

In its sample, this clonotype was seen a few times. This rearrangement joins TRBV19 to TRBJ2-1; D is possibly TRBD1 or TRBD2 (5 bases each). Germline V gives CDR1 LNHDA, CDR2 SQIVND (reference sequence). CDR3 size: 14 residues. Trimming took off 4 bases at V and 6 bases at J, with 13 bases between the two ends. The CDR3 DNA is TGTGCCAGTAGTACGGGACCCTCCCTCAATGAGCAGTTCTTC. Protein product: CASSTGPSLNEQFF. Based on the CDR3 plus reference TRBV19 and TRBJ2-1, the full variable domain is DGGITQSPKYLFRKEGQNVTLSCEQNLNHDAMYWYRQDPGQGLRLIYYSQIVNDFQKGDIAEGYSVSREKKESFPLTVTSAQKNPTAFYLCASSTGPSLNEQFFGPGTRLTVL.

At least ten counts were recorded for this clonotype. V and J are TRBV12-3 or TRBV12-4 and TRBJ2-1; D may correspond to TRBD1 or TRBD2 (5 bases each). CDR3 length: 15 amino acids. Trimming removed 6 bases from V and 7 bases from J, with 19 bases in between. The CDR3 region is CASSLTGTEMNEQFF. In DNA, the CDR3 is TGTGCCAGCAGCCTCACCGGGACGGAAATGAATGAGCAGTTCTTC.

Many counts were recorded for this clonotype. The rearrangement links TRBV12-3 or TRBV12-4 to TRBJ2-1; a possible D gene is TRBD2 (5 bases). The V and J ends lost 7 bases and 7 bases respectively, with 17 bases between them. CDR3 size: 14 residues. CDR3 sequence: CASKPGKPGNEQFF. Written as DNA, the CDR3 is TGTGCCAGCAAGCCCGGGAAACCGGGGAATGAGCAGTTCTTC.

V and J are TRBV19 and TRBJ1-1; no clear D. Between the trimmed V and J ends, which lost 4 bases and 4 bases, there was a span of 16 bases. The CDR3 contains 15 residues. CDR1 and CDR2 from the germline V gene are LNHDA and SQIVND (reference sequence). The CDR3 region is CASSKPSDVGTEAFF. The CDR3 DNA is TGTGCCAGTAGTAAACCCTCGGACGTCGGCACTGAAGCTTTCTTT.

In this sample, this clonotype turned up many times. The chain uses TRBV12-3 or TRBV12-4 and TRBJ2-1; TRBD2 might be the D (5 bases). CDR3 length equals 11 residues. Trimming took off 10 bases at V and 7 bases at J, with 11 bases between the two ends. CDR3 DNA sequence: TGTGCCACCAACGGAGGTAATGAGCAGTTCTTC. Protein sequence: CATNGGNEQFF.

Only a few counts were recorded for this clonotype. The rearrangement uses TRBV7-9 and TRBJ2-1; maybe TRBD2 (7 bases). V was clipped by 3 bases and J by 7 bases, with 19 bases between them. The CDR3 spans 16 residues. The germline CDR1 and CDR2 sequences are SEHNR and FQNEAQ (reference sequence). The CDR3 is CASSFSIGGERNEQFF. In nucleotides, the CDR3 is TGTGCCAGCAGCTTCTCCATAGGGGGGGAAAGGAATGAGCAGTTCTTC.

The chain uses TRBV25-1 and TRBJ2-6; D may be TRBD2 (6 bases). V was shortened by 7 bases and J by 4 bases, with 11 bases between the two germline ends. Germline CDR1 is MGHDK and CDR2 is SYGVNS. The CDR3 contains 14 residues. CDR3 loop: CASTSSGGANVLTF. The CDR3 nucleotides read TGTGCCAGCACCTCCAGCGGGGGGGCCAACGTCCTGACTTTC.

V usage is TRBV20-1 and J usage is TRBJ2-7; either TRBD1 or TRBD2 may fit D (5 bases each). In germline, CDR1 is DFQATT, CDR2 SNEGSKA (reference sequence). This CDR3 is built from 13 residues. Trimming removed 5 bases from V and 2 bases from J, with 13 bases in between. The CDR3: CSAGGRGTYEQYF. The CDR3, as DNA: TGCAGTGCTGGCGGACGGGGCACCTACGAGCAGTACTTC.

This clonotype was seen at least ten times. The chain employs TRBV28 and TRBJ2-3; D is possibly TRBD1 or TRBD2 (5 bases each). Between the trimmed V and J ends, which lost 6 bases and 5 bases, there was a span of 27 bases. CDR1 is MDHEN and CDR2 is SYDVKM in the germline V gene. The CDR3 has 18 amino acids. The DNA of the CDR3 is TGTGCCAGCAGCAATTTAGACACCGGGACGGAATACAAAGATACGCAGTATTTT. Amino acid sequence: CASSNLDTGTEYKDTQYF.

As concerns this clonotype: Being one base from a much bigger clone, this may be a read error. The chain employs TRBV7-2 and TRBJ2-7, with 8 bases aligning to TRBD1. Losses at the gene ends were 5 bases for V and 7 bases for J; bases not matched to a gene: 10. CDR1 and CDR2 (germline): SGHTA, FQGNSA. The CDR3 length is 14 residues. The CDR3 spells CASSRDRSRGEQYF. CDR3 in DNA: TGTGCCAGCAGCCGGGACAGGTCGCGGGGTGAGCAGTACTTC.

The genes are TRBV10-3 and TRBJ1-2, with 7 bases fitting TRBD1. Losses at the gene ends were 3 bases for V and 4 bases for J; bases not matched to a gene: 8. This CDR3 is built from 15 residues. Germline V gene sequence: CDR1 ENHRY, CDR2 SYGVKD. The CDR3 is CAISDGTATPYGYTF. The CDR3 bases are TGTGCCATCAGTGATGGGACAGCAACCCCCTATGGCTACACCTTC.

Concerning this clonotype: This may arise from a read error, as a much more abundant clone is one base away. The chain joins TRBV18 to TRBJ2-7; 9 bases align to TRBD2. Germline V gene data show CDR1 as KGHSH and CDR2 as LQKENI. J was trimmed by 9 bases and V by 4 bases; bases with no gene match: 13. CDR3 length: 15 amino acids. This CDR3 reads CASSRYSGSPGGQYF. The CDR3 DNA reads as TGTGCCAGCTCACGATATAGCGGGAGCCCGGGCGGGCAGTACTTC.

This clonotype has a count of ten or more. J is TRBJ1-1 and V is TRBV18; D gene uncertain. CDR1 and CDR2 (germline): KGHSH, LQKENI. This CDR3 contains 16 residues. V was pared by 3 bases and J by 8 bases, with 22 bases between. CDR3 bases: TGTGCCAGCTCACCTCTTTCCGGGTCGAAGAATCGGGAAGCTTTCTTT. It is translated as CASSPLSGSKNREAFF.